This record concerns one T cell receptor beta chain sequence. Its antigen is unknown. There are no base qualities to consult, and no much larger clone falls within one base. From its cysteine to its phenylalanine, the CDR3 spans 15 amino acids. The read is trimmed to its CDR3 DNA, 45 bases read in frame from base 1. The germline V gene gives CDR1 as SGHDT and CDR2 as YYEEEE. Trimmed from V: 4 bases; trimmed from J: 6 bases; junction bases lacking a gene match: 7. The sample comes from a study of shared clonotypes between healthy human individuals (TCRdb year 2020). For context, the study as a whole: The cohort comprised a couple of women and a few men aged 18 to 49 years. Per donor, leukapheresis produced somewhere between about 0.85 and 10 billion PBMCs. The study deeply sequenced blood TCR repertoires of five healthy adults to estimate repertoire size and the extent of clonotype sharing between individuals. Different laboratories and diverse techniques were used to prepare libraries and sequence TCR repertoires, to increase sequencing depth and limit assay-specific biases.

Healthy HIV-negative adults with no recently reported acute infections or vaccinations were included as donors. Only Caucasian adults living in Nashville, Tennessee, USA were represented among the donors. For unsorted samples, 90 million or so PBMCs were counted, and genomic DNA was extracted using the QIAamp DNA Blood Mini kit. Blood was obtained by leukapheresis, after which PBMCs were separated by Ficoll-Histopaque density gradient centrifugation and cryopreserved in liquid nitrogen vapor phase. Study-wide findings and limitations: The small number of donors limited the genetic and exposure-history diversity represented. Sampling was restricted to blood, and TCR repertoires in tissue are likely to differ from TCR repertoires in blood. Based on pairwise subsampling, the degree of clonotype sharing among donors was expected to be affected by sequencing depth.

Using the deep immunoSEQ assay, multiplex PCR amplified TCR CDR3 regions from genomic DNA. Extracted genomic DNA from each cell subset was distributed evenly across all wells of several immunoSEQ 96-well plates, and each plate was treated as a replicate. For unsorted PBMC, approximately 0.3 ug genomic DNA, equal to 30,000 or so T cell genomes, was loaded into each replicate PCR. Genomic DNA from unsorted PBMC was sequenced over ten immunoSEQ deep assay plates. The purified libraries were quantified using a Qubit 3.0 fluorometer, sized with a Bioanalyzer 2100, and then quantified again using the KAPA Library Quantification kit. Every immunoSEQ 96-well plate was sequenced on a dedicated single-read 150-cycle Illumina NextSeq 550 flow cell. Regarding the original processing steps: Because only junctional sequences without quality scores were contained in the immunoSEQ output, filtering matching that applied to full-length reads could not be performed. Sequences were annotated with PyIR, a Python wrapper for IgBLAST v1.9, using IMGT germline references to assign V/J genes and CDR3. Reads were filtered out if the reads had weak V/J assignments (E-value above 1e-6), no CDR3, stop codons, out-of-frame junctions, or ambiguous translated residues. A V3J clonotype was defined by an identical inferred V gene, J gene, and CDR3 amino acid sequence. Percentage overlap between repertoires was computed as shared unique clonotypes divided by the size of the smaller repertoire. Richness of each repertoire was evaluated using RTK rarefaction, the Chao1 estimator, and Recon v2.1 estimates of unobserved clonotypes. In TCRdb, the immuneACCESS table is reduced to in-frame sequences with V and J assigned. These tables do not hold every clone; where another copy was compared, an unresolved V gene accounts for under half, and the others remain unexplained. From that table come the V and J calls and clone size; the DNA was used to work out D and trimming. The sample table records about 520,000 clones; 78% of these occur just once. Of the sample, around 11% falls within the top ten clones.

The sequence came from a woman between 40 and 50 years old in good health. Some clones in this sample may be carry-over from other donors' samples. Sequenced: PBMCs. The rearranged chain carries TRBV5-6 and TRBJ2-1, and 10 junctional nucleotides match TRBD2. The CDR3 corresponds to CASSPLAGVGNEQFF. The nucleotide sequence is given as TGTGCCAGCAGCCCTCTAGCGGGAGTAGGCAATGAGCAGTTCTTC.